This paragraph covers one T cell receptor beta chain sequence. These data originate in a study of blood T cell repertoires in COVID-19. The germline V gene has CDR1 SGHRS and CDR2 YFSETQ. J was trimmed by 7 bases and V by 4 bases; bases with no gene match: 12. This CDR3 comprises 16 residues. Libraries were prepared by immunoSEQ multiplex PCR; TCRdb keeps only in-frame clonotypes and omits some of them. The sample has some 250,000 clones; approximately 90% are singletons. This clonotype was obtained from a woman in her thirties or forties who had recovered from COVID-19. The sample comprised peripheral blood. The chain combines TRBV5-1 with TRBJ1-4; 8 nucleotides match TRBD1. CDR3 residues: CASSRPTGEGGEKLFF. Written as DNA, the CDR3 is TGCGCCAGCAGCAGACCGACAGGGGAAGGGGGTGAAAAACTGTTTTTT.